This TCR beta chain was profiled in a study of blood T cells in healthy people across ages. Through a sample-barcoded 5' primer and a J-beta primer mix, a second PCR was run for roughly 6 to 11 cycles. TCRdb passed the 5' RACE reads through MiXCR, listing each CDR3 protein once. The sample lists 600,000 to 900,000 distinct CDR3 sequences, roughly 24% occurring once. The germline V gene has CDR1 SGDLS and CDR2 YYNGEE. Trimming removed 3 bases at V and 7 bases at J, with 17 bases between. The CDR3 covers 16 residues. These data were also reused for a study on T cells of mothers and their children.

The specimen was blood. The sequence derives from a boy younger than 18 in good health. This chain connects TRBV9 to TRBJ1-6, with D maybe TRBD1 (6 bases). CDR3 in DNA: TGTGCCAGCAGCGACATGTTGGGGGCTGGGAATTCACCCCTCCACTTT. Translated, it gives CASSDMLGAGNSPLHF.